The rows below give T cell receptor beta chains drawn from one sample of a study of cytotoxic CD8 clonotypes in ibrutinib-treated CLL. The protocol was immunoSEQ multiplex PCR, while the TCRdb copy is restricted to in-frame clones and leaves out a portion. Here the sample spans over 250,000 clones, roughly four fifths being singletons. Sequencing used PBMCs, obtained at disease progression, from a patient treated with ibrutinib. Receptors originate from a human donor with chronic lymphocytic leukemia. Both conserved end residues are part of each CDR3. The D gene is left open where the match is weak. Clone sizes are given selectively: once, few, many, or a class where the clone is expanded.

v_call	d_call	clone_size	j_call	cdr3_aa	cdr3_nt
TRBV5-4	TRBD1	few	TRBJ2-7	CASSWGQGSAQYF	TGTGCCAGCAGCTGGGGACAGGGCTCAGCGCAGTACTTC
TRBV28	NA	once	TRBJ2-7	CASSFEGLYEQYF	TGTGCCAGCAGTTTTGAAGGACTCTACGAGCAGTACTTC
TRBV19	NA	NA	TRBJ2-7	CASSMGTHEQYF	TGTGCCAGTAGTATGGGAACGCACGAGCAGTACTTC
TRBV2	NA	once	TRBJ1-5	CATRDKNRYQPQHF	TGTGCCACGAGAGATAAGAACAGATATCAGCCCCAGCATTTT
TRBV9	NA	many	TRBJ2-7	CASSDGTPYEQYF	TGTGCCAGCAGCGACGGGACTCCCTACGAGCAGTACTTC
TRBV18	NA	few	TRBJ1-6	CASSDSSPLHF	TGTGCCAGCTCTGACAGTTCACCCCTCCACTTT
TRBV5-1	NA	NA	TRBJ1-5	CASSPGSGQPQHF	TGCGCCAGCAGCCCAGGGTCGGGTCAGCCCCAGCATTTT
TRBV7-2	TRBD2	NA	TRBJ2-3	CASSLVGGRAIDTQYF	TGTGCCAGCAGCTTAGTAGGCGGGAGGGCAATTGATACGCAGTATTTT
TRBV7-6	NA	NA	TRBJ1-3	CASSLQVSGNTIYF	TGTGCCAGCAGCTTACAAGTCTCTGGAAACACCATATATTTT
TRBV28	TRBD1	NA	TRBJ1-5	CASSSGQGVSQPQHF	TGTGCCAGCAGTTCCGGACAGGGAGTTTCTCAGCCCCAGCATTTT
TRBV5-1	TRBD2	few	TRBJ2-3	CASSLGRGADTDTQYF	TGCGCCAGCAGCTTGGGGCGGGGGGCCGACACAGATACGCAGTATTTT
TRBV7-2	NA	once	TRBJ1-4	CASSLVGEKLFF	TGTGCCAGCAGCTTAGTTGGGGAAAAACTGTTTTTT
TRBV14	NA	few	TRBJ1-3	CASSQDSGVSTNTIYF	TGTGCCAGCAGCCAAGATTCGGGGGTATCTACCAACACCATATATTTT
TRBV5-4	TRBD1	NA	TRBJ2-7	CASSLGQGSSYEQYF	TGTGCCAGCAGCTTGGGACAGGGCAGCTCCTACGAGCAGTACTTC
TRBV6-1	NA	NA	TRBJ1-4	CASTWTVYEKLFF	TGTGCCAGTACTTGGACAGTTTATGAAAAACTGTTTTTT
TRBV18	NA	NA	TRBJ2-4	CASSPGKTLAKNIQYF	TGTGCCAGCTCACCAGGGAAGACCTTAGCCAAAAACATTCAGTACTTC
TRBV7-9	NA	few	TRBJ2-1	CASSLVVYYNEQFF	TGTGCCAGCAGCTTAGTCGTATACTACAATGAGCAGTTCTTC
TRBV9	NA	NA	TRBJ2-5	CASSVGTAQETQYF	TGTGCCAGCAGCGTAGGGACAGCCCAAGAGACCCAGTACTTC
TRBV6-6	NA	NA	TRBJ2-5	CASRTEETQYF	TGTGCCTCCCGCACCGAAGAGACCCAGTACTTC
TRBV21-1	NA	NA	TRBJ2-1	CASSRLAGEGSNEQFF	TGTGCCAGCAGCAGACTAGCGGGAGAGGGGAGCAATGAGCAGTTCTTC
TRBV7-2	TRBD1	NA	TRBJ2-7	CASSWDRGWGLADYEQYF	TGTGCCAGCAGCTGGGACAGGGGGTGGGGACTAGCAGACTACGAGCAGTACTTC
TRBV12-5	NA	NA	TRBJ1-2	CASGLVFGREAYGYTF	TGTGCTAGTGGTTTGGTATTTGGCAGGGAGGCCTATGGCTACACCTTC
TRBV2	NA	few	TRBJ1-1	CASSDLGIANTEAFF	TGTGCCAGCAGTGATCTGGGCATTGCGAACACTGAAGCTTTCTTT
TRBV5-1	NA	NA	TRBJ2-1	CASSLAYHGSSYNEQFF	TGCGCCAGCAGCTTGGCCTATCATGGTAGCTCTTACAATGAGCAGTTCTTC
TRBV5-5	TRBD2	NA	TRBJ2-1	CAGSQSGSYNEQFF	TGTGCCGGATCGCAAAGCGGGAGCTACAATGAGCAGTTCTTC
TRBV19	TRBD2	NA	TRBJ2-5	CASNGRGSQETQYF	TGTGCCAGTAACGGGCGGGGGTCACAAGAGACCCAGTACTTC
TRBV2	TRBD1	NA	TRBJ2-3	CASSEQGALTDTQYF	TGTGCCAGCAGTGAACAGGGGGCGTTGACAGATACGCAGTATTTT
TRBV6-5	TRBD2	once	TRBJ2-7	CASSYETSGGYEQYF	TGTGCCAGCAGTTACGAGACTAGCGGAGGTTACGAGCAGTACTTC
TRBV9	NA	NA	TRBJ2-3	CASSVVGGPSTDTQYF	TGTGCCAGCAGCGTAGTAGGGGGACCAAGCACAGATACGCAGTATTTT
TRBV7-9	TRBD1	NA	TRBJ2-5	CASSPPDRVQETQYF	TGTGCCAGCAGCCCCCCGGACAGGGTCCAAGAGACCCAGTACTTC
TRBV4-3	NA	few	TRBJ2-6	CASSQETPGANVLTF	TGCGCCAGCAGCCAAGAGACTCCTGGGGCCAACGTCCTGACTTTC
TRBV11-2	TRBD1	few	TRBJ2-7	CASSSPRGISYEQYF	TGTGCCAGCAGCTCCCCCAGGGGGATCTCCTACGAGCAGTACTTC
TRBV29-1	NA	few	TRBJ2-5	CSAEGNGQETQYF	TGCAGCGCCGAAGGGAACGGACAAGAGACCCAGTACTTC
TRBV7-3	NA	NA	TRBJ2-4	CASSLVRGLKNIQYF	TGTGCCAGCAGCTTAGTCCGTGGCCTCAAAAACATTCAGTACTTC
TRBV19	NA	NA	TRBJ2-5	CASSIGARGETQYF	TGTGCCAGTAGTATAGGTGCCAGGGGAGAGACCCAGTACTTC
TRBV10-3	TRBD1	NA	TRBJ2-7	CAIREDRGSYEQYF	TGTGCCATCAGGGAGGACAGGGGCTCCTACGAGCAGTACTTC
TRBV7-6	TRBD2	few	TRBJ2-7	CASSAAGGSYEQYF	TGTGCCAGCAGCGCAGCGGGAGGTTCCTACGAGCAGTACTTC
TRBV7-9	TRBD2	NA	TRBJ2-1	CASSIAGAAYNEQFF	TGTGCCAGCAGCATAGCGGGAGCGGCCTACAATGAGCAGTTCTTC
TRBV5-4	NA	NA	TRBJ2-1	CASSQDRTHEQFF	TGCGCCAGCAGCCAAGATAGGACGCATGAGCAGTTCTTC
TRBV6-5	TRBD1	NA	TRBJ1-1	CASSSGQGNGEAFF	TGTGCCAGCAGCTCGGGACAGGGTAACGGTGAAGCTTTCTTT
TRBV19	NA	NA	TRBJ1-1	CASSATPRAEAFF	TGTGCCAGTAGTGCCACCCCCAGGGCTGAAGCTTTCTTT